One sample yielded the 27 T cell receptor beta chains listed below, sequenced in a study of CXCR3-negative and CXCR3-positive naive CD8 T cells. Study-wide findings and caveats: Against CXCR3-negative naive cells, CXCR3-positive naive cells showed more hydrophobic TRB CDR3s.

The method, 5' RACE with UMI labels, was used to prepare the TRB cDNA libraries. TCRdb reanalyzed the 5' RACE reads, giving one entry per CDR3 protein sequence and no DNA. The repertoire table contains roughly 99,000 distinct CDR3 sequences. For these receptors, no antigen is known. Input material: naive CXCR3+ CD8+ T cells from blood. Noted subset: CD45RO-CCR7+CD27+CD95- naive CD8+ T cells expressing CXCR3 (TNR3+). These receptors were collected from a human donor in good health. Some clones in this sample may be carry-over from other donors' samples.

The chain has TRBV10-3 and TRBJ2-3; the TCRdb call, TRBD2, lacks DNA for checking. This CDR3 is built from 15 residues. Germline V CDR1 and CDR2: ENHRY, SYGVKD. The CDR3 here is CAISESTSGGDTQYF.

The chain is built from TRBV19 and TRBJ2-7; without DNA, the TCRdb call of TRBD1 cannot be checked. The CDR3 runs to 15 residues. Germline V lookup: CDR1 LNHDA, CDR2 SQIVND (reference sequence). CDR3 loop: CASSIRGTDPYEQYF.

This chain joins TRBV20-1 and TRBJ2-3; TCRdb outputs TRBD2, but without DNA this stays unchecked. This CDR3 has 18 residues. Germline assignment: CDR1 DFQATT and CDR2 SNEGSKA (reference sequence). The CDR3 spells CSARLIPSTSGGTDTQYF.

CDR3: CSVVGVRYEQYF. The chain combines TRBV29-1 with TRBJ2-7; TCRdb designates TRBD1, a call that cannot be tested without DNA. Looked up from germline, CDR1 is SQVTM and CDR2 is ANQGSEA. This CDR3 comprises 12 residues.

The gene calls are TRBV7-9 and TRBJ2-1; lacking DNA, the TRBD1 call made by TCRdb goes unchecked. From germline, CDR1 is SEHNR and CDR2 FQNEAQ (reference sequence). The CDR3 extends over 15 amino acids. This CDR3 reads CASSFRSGTGNEQFF. The full variable domain, its missing parts supplied by reference TRBV7-9 and TRBJ2-1, is DTGVSQNPRHKITKRGQNVTFRCDPISEHNRLYWYRQTLGQGPEFLTYFQNEAQLEKSRLLSDRFSAERPKGSFSTLEIQRTEQGDSAMYLCASSFRSGTGNEQFFGPGTRLTVL.

The V and J genes are TRBV6-5 and TRBJ2-3; TCRdb outputs TRBD1, but without DNA this stays unchecked. The CDR3 runs 12 residues. CDR1 MNHEY and CDR2 SVGAGI come from the germline V gene. CDR3 loop: CASLGGKDTQYF.

The chain employs TRBV9 and TRBJ2-3; the D gene TCRdb calls, TRBD1, cannot be checked with no DNA. The CDR3 has 15 amino acids. CDR1 is SGDLS, CDR2 YYNGEE, per germline. This chain's CDR3 is CASSVVGRVTDTQYF.

The chain combines TRBV21-1 with TRBJ2-3; TCRdb gives TRBD2 as the D gene, but with no DNA this cannot be confirmed. TRBV21-1 is noted as a pseudogene. This CDR3 has 16 amino acids. The CDR3 here is CASSHRTSGGLDTQYF.

J is TRBJ2-7 and V is TRBV7-9. Germline CDR1 reads SEHNR; CDR2 reads FQNEAQ (reference sequence). The CDR3 contains 12 residues. CDR3 sequence: CASSPNTDEQYF.

The gene calls are TRBV20-1 and TRBJ1-1. The CDR3 totals 12 residues. Germline V gene data show CDR1 as DFQATT and CDR2 as SNEGSKA (reference sequence). The CDR3 reads CSARFMNTEAFF.

The V call is TRBV3-1, the J call TRBJ2-1; checking the TCRdb D call of TRBD2 is not possible without DNA. The CDR3 totals 16 residues. Germline CDR1 reads LGHDT; CDR2 reads YNNKEL (reference sequence). This CDR3 reads CASEGGGPFSYNEQFF.

The chain uses TRBV29-1 and TRBJ2-5; TCRdb picks TRBD2, but there is no DNA to check that call. Germline CDR1 SQVTM, CDR2 ANQGSEA. This CDR3 is built from 17 residues. Here the CDR3 reads CSVEGIFGVGLEETQYF.

The chain joins TRBV29-1 to TRBJ2-3; there is no DNA to check the TCRdb D call of TRBD1. CDR1 and CDR2 (germline): SQVTM, ANQGSEA. This CDR3 is 17 amino acids long. CDR3 in amino acids: CSPPRPAVRATTDTQYF.

V is TRBV7-3 and J is TRBJ2-1; TCRdb lists TRBD2, though no DNA is available to test this call. Per the germline V gene, CDR1 is SGHTA and CDR2 is FQGTGA. This CDR3 region has 16 residues. CDR3 protein: CASSLLAGSTYNEQFF.

This chain links TRBV29-1 with TRBJ1-2. Germline CDR1 reads SQVTM; CDR2 reads ANQGSEA. CDR3 length: 11 amino acids. CDR3: CSAKGDYGYTF.

The J gene is TRBJ2-1, the V gene TRBV27; with no DNA, the TCRdb D assignment of TRBD2 cannot be verified. There are 18 residues in the CDR3. In germline, CDR1 is MNHEY, CDR2 SMNVEV (reference sequence). The CDR3 here is CASSLYGLGVSSYNEQFF.

The V gene is TRBV7-9, the J gene TRBJ2-2; TCRdb reports TRBD1, a call that lacks DNA to check it against. The CDR3 sequence is 15 residues long. CDR1 and CDR2 (germline): SEHNR, FQNEAQ (reference sequence). The CDR3 loop is CASSPQGPNTGELFF.

The V and J genes are TRBV6-1 and TRBJ1-2; TCRdb indicates TRBD1, and absent DNA this call remains unverified. CDR3 length equals 15 residues. CDR1 is MNHNS and CDR2 is SASEGT in the germline V gene. The CDR3 region is CASGIDRRVNYGYTF.

The V and J genes are TRBV9 and TRBJ2-2. Germline V gene lookup returns CDR1 SGDLS and CDR2 YYNGEE. This CDR3 is 11 amino acids long. The CDR3 loop is CASSALGELFF.

The V gene is TRBV6-5, the J gene TRBJ2-5; the TCRdb call, TRBD2, lacks DNA for checking. The CDR3 contains 21 residues. Germline CDR1 is MNHEY and CDR2 is SVGAGI. Here the CDR3 reads CASSYWGSGGARVRDLETQYF.

This chain uses TRBV3-1 with TRBJ2-5; TCRdb's D call, TRBD2, is unchecked because there is no DNA. Germline CDR1 is LGHDT and CDR2 is YNNKEL (reference sequence). This CDR3 has 15 residues. The CDR3 region is CASSQDPAGSETQYF.

This chain connects TRBV21-1 to TRBJ2-1; TCRdb indicates TRBD1, and absent DNA this call remains unverified. TRBV21-1 is shown as a pseudogene. The CDR3 runs to 14 residues. The CDR3 sequence: CASSGRVCYNEQFF.

CDR3 sequence reads: CASSLLSAYEQYF. V and J are TRBV11-1 and TRBJ2-7. This CDR3 is 13 amino acids long. In germline, CDR1 is SGHAT, CDR2 FQDESV (reference sequence). The variable domain in full, completed from reference TRBV11-1 and TRBJ2-7, reads EAEVAQSPRYKITEKSQAVAFWCDPISGHATLYWYRQILGQGPELLVQFQDESVVDDSQLPKDRFSAERLKGVDSTLKIQPAELGDSAMYLCASSLLSAYEQYFGPGTRLTVT.

The gene calls are TRBV9 and TRBJ2-7. Germline CDR1 and CDR2: SGDLS and YYNGEE. This CDR3 has 15 amino acids. CDR3 protein: CASSVSPYSGDEQYF.

The chain carries TRBV20-1 and TRBJ1-1; TCRdb's D gene call, TRBD1, goes unchecked for lack of DNA. Germline V gene sequence: CDR1 DFQATT, CDR2 SNEGSKA (reference sequence). The CDR3 is 15 amino acids. CDR3 region: CSARDPVAESTEAFF.

The rearrangement joins TRBV20-1 to TRBJ2-3. The CDR3 loop spans 13 amino acids. Germline V gives CDR1 DFQATT, CDR2 SNEGSKA (reference sequence). CDR3: CSARDIATDTQYF.

The V gene is TRBV12-5, the J gene TRBJ1-1. Germline V gene lookup returns CDR1 LGHNT and CDR2 FRNRAP. The CDR3 totals 12 residues. The CDR3 protein is CASGLGNTEAFF. Combining the CDR3 with reference TRBV12-5 and TRBJ1-1 gives the whole variable domain DARVTQTPRHKVTEMGQEVTMRCQPILGHNTVFWYRQTMMQGLELLAYFRNRAPLDDSGMPKDRFSAEMPDATLATLKIQPSEPRDSAVYFCASGLGNTEAFFGQGTRLTVV.